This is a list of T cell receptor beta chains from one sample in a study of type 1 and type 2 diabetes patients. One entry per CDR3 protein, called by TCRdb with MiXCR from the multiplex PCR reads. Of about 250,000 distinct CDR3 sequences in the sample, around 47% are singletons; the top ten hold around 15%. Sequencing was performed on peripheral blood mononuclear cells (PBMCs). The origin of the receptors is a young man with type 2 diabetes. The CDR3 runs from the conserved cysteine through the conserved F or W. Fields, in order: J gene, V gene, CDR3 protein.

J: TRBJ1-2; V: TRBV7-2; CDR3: CASSLLGSSGVNGYTF
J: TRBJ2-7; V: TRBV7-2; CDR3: CASSLGRGGAEQYF
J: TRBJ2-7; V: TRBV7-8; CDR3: CASSLVSSSYEQYF
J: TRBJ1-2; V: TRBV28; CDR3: CTSSRQYGYTF
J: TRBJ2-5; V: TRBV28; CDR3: CASRITGEGFRETQYF
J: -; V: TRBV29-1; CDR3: CSVEGFWDRGSNEQFF
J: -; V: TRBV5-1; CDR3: CASKGGGNEQFF
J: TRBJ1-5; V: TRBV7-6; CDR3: CASSLDSGGNQPQHF
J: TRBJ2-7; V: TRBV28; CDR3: CASSSSLGNSEQYF
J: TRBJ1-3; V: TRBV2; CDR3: CASRTGVRNTIYF
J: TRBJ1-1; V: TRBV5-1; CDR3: CASSFRMNTEAFF
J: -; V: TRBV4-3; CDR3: CASSPNKVTGIAEQFF
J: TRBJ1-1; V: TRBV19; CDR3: CASSCRATGNTEAFF
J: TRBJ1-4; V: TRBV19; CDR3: CASSIDPAKLFF
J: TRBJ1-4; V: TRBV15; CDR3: CATNTAGTGNEKLFF
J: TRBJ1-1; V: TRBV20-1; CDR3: CSAIDYTEAFF
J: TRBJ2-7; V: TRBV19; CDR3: CASSIGQGMYEQYF
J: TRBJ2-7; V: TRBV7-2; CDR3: CASSAQRTGGSYEQYF
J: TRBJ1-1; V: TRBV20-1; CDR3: CSALGRTNTEAFF
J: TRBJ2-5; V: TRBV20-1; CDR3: CSAKPSGMDETQYF
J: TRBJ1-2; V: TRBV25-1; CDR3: CASSEYEGPGYTF
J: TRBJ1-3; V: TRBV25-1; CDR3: CASSEHRAGNTIYF
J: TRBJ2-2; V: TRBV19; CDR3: CASSIGITGELFF
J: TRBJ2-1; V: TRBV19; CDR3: CASSISGHPPYNEQFF
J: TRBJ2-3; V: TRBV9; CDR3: CASSTTGTSTDTQYF
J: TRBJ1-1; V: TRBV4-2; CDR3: CASQVRQGAHTEAFF
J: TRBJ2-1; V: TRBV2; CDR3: CASTKGSAINEQFF
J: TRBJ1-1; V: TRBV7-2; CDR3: CASSQMRGAGTEAFF
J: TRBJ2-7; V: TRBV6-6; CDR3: CASSGGSSAQYF
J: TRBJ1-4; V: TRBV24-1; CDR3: CATSDSPPGGGREKLFF
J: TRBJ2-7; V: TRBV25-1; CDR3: CASSEYPPYEQYF
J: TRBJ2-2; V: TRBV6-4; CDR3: CASSETGTSGTGELFF
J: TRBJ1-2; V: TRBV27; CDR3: CASRPTGTPYGYTF
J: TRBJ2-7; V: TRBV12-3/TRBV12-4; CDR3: CASSYFRGGPYEQYF
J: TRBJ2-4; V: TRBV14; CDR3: CASSLVGDREDF
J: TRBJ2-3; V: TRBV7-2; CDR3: CASSLVEQSTDTQYF
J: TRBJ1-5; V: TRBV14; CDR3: CASSESRGVGGTQHF
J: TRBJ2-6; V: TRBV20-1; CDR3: CSALYVGPGANVLTF
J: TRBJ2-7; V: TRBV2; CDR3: CASSSSAGGRHF
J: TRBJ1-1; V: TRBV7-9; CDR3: CASSIQRSNTEAFF
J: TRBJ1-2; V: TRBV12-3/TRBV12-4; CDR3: CASTHRRGARGYTF
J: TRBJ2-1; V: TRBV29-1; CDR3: CSVLGQGSYNEQFF